One sample yielded the 27 T cell receptor beta chains listed below, sequenced in a study of cytomegalovirus exposure and HLA in healthy donors (dated by TCRdb to 2016 to 2017). Library method: the immunoSEQ multiplex PCR assay. For the multiplex PCR, a mixture combining 60 forward primers for TCR Vbeta segments and 13 reverse primers for TCR Jbeta segments was used. TCRdb carries this immuneACCESS record with in-frame sequences only. Its versions omit some clonotypes, under half of them owing to an unresolved V gene in the studies checked, with the rest unexplained. The sample's own table lists approximately 140,000 clones. The top ten hold 1.5% to 2% of the sample. Source material: PBMCs. Receptors were obtained from a woman in her 50s in good health and CMV-seronegative.

This rearrangement joins TRBV27 to TRBJ1-4; 9 positions agree with TRBD1. CDR1 is MNHEY and CDR2 is SMNVEV in the germline V gene (reference sequence). J lost 7 bases, V lost 1 base, and 13 bases had no gene match. The CDR3 is made up of 18 amino acids. The CDR3 coding sequence is TGTGCCAGCAGTTTATATTGGGGACAGGGCCTCCCCTTTGAAAAACTGTTTTTT. This sequence encodes CASSLYWGQGLPFEKLFF.

The gene calls are TRBV2 and TRBJ1-3; D possibly corresponds to TRBD1 (5 bases). V was clipped by 7 bases and J by 4 bases, with 11 bases between them. The CDR3 length is 13 residues. Per germline, CDR1 SNHLY and CDR2 FYNNEI. The CDR3 loop reads CASKSQGGNTIYF. CDR3 nucleotides: TGTGCCAGCAAATCGCAGGGAGGAAACACCATATATTTT. The complete variable domain, with remaining parts taken from reference TRBV2 and TRBJ1-3, reads EPEVTQTPSHQVTQMGQEVILRCVPISNHLYFYWYRQILGQKVEFLVSFYNNEISEKSEIFDDQFSVERPDGSNFTLKIRSTKLEDSAMYFCASKSQGGNTIYFGEGSWLTVV.

This chain uses TRBV4-1 with TRBJ1-2, with 9 bases fitting TRBD1. The CDR3 length is 18 residues. Germline values: CDR1 MGHRA, CDR2 YSYEKL. The trim removed 1 base at V and 7 bases at J, leaving 16 bases unmatched. CDR3 region: CASSQAPPPGTGRRGYTF. For the CDR3, the DNA is TGCGCCAGCAGCCAAGCGCCCCCTCCCGGGACAGGGAGGCGTGGCTACACCTTC.

The chain combines TRBV5-1 with TRBJ2-7; D unresolved. Germline CDR1 and CDR2: SGHRS and YFSETQ. The CDR3 sequence is 14 residues long. Trimming removed 4 bases from V and 1 base from J, with 12 bases in between. Here the CDR3 reads CASSRPDTSYEQYF. The CDR3 nucleotides read TGCGCCAGCAGCCGGCCTGACACGTCCTACGAGCAGTACTTC.

V is TRBV7-9 and J is TRBJ2-5, with 7 bases lining up with TRBD2. Germline V gene lookup returns CDR1 SEHNR and CDR2 FQNEAQ (reference sequence). CDR3 length: 15 amino acids. The V and J ends lost 0 bases and 5 bases, in that order; junction bases with no gene match: 6. The CDR3 sequence is CASSLAAGGGETQYF. DNA of the CDR3: TGTGCCAGCAGCTTAGCTGCCGGGGGAGGGGAGACCCAGTACTTC.

The V and J genes are TRBV7-8 and TRBJ2-6; TRBD1 aligns across 7 bases. The V gene's germline CDR1 is SGHVS and CDR2 FQNEAQ. Trimming took 5 bases from V and 4 from J; bases not matched to a gene: 8. There are 16 residues in the CDR3. Here the CDR3 DNA reads TGTGCCAGCAGCGGACAGGTCCCGCCGGGGGCCAACGTCCTGACTTTC. Translating gives CASSGQVPPGANVLTF.

V gene TRBV9 combines with J gene TRBJ1-4; D is possibly TRBD1 (5 bases). The CDR3 contains 18 residues. The V end was cut by 2 bases, the J end by 5 bases, with 22 bases between. Germline V CDR1 and CDR2: SGDLS, YYNGEE. DNA of the CDR3: TGTGCCAGCAGCGTCCGGGCCCTGGGGGGGGGAAACAATGAAAAACTGTTTTTT. It is translated as CASSVRALGGGNNEKLFF.

The rearrangement uses TRBV28 and TRBJ1-1; possibly TRBD1 for D (5 bases). CDR3 length: 14 amino acids. Per the germline V gene, CDR1 is MDHEN and CDR2 is SYDVKM. Trimming shortened V by 8 bases and J by 5 bases, and 18 bases separated the two germline ends. CDR3 nucleotide sequence: TGTGCCAGCTTCTCATCGGGGGGGGGAACTGAAGCTTTCTTT. Translated: CASFSSGGGTEAFF.

The V and J genes are TRBV27 and TRBJ2-7; 13 bases match TRBD2. There are 13 residues in the CDR3. After removal of 10 bases from V and 4 bases from J, the junction contained 4 bases not matched to a gene. Germline V gene sequence: CDR1 MNHEY, CDR2 SMNVEV (reference sequence). DNA for the CDR3: TGTGCCACCCGACTAGCGGGAGGATACGAGCAGTACTTC. It is translated as CATRLAGGYEQYF.

The chain is built from TRBV28 and TRBJ2-7; TRBD1 might be the D (5 bases). V was trimmed by 3 bases and J by 6 bases, leaving 12 bases between them. Germline values: CDR1 MDHEN, CDR2 SYDVKM. The CDR3 loop spans 13 amino acids. CDR3 sequence (DNA): TGTGCCAGCAGTTTGCGGCCCCAGGGCGAGCAGTACTTC. Its protein product is CASSLRPQGEQYF.

Written as DNA, the CDR3 is TGTGCCAGCAGCTCAACCGCTCAGATTTATAGCAATCAGCCCCAGCATTTT. It translates to CASSSTAQIYSNQPQHF. The chain employs TRBV7-2 and TRBJ1-5; D is ambiguous. CDR3 length: 17 amino acids. Germline CDR1 and CDR2: SGHTA and FQGNSA. V dropped 4 bases and J dropped 0 bases, with 16 bases sitting between them.

V gene TRBV4-2 combines with J gene TRBJ1-1, with D uncertain. Germline V gene data show CDR1 as LGHNA and CDR2 as YNFKEQ. The V and J ends lost 0 bases and 4 bases respectively, with 9 bases between them. This CDR3 has 14 amino acids. CDR3 residues: CASSQEWAPTEAFF. In DNA, the CDR3 is TGTGCCAGCAGCCAAGAATGGGCCCCCACTGAAGCTTTCTTT.

The V gene is TRBV7-6, the J gene TRBJ1-1; no clear D. The V gene lost 5 bases and the J gene lost 0 bases, with 10 bases spanning the gap. CDR1 is SGHVS and CDR2 is FNYEAQ in the germline V gene. The CDR3 is 14 residues long. CDR3 in DNA: TGTGCCAGCAGCCTCTTGCAGGTGAACACTGAAGCTTTCTTT. It specifies CASSLLQVNTEAFF. Combining the CDR3 with reference TRBV7-6 and TRBJ1-1 gives the whole variable domain GAGVSQSPRYKVTKRGQDVALRCDPISGHVSLYWYRQALGQGPEFLTYFNYEAQQDKSGLPNDRFSAERPEGSISTLTIQRTEQRDSAMYRCASSLLQVNTEAFFGQGTRLTVV.

This chain connects TRBV9 to TRBJ2-2; weak D call: TRBD1 (6 bases). CDR3 length equals 15 residues. V gave up 5 bases and J gave up 4 bases, with 15 bases separating them. Looked up from germline, CDR1 is SGDLS and CDR2 is YYNGEE. The CDR3 loop is CASSMTGASTGELFF. CDR3 coding DNA: TGTGCCAGCAGTATGACAGGAGCTTCCACCGGGGAGCTGTTTTTT. The variable domain in full, completed from reference TRBV9 and TRBJ2-2, reads DSGVTQTPKHLITATGQRVTLRCSPRSGDLSVYWYQQSLDQGLQFLIQYYNGEERAKGNILERFSAQQFPDLHSELNLSSLELGDSALYFCASSMTGASTGELFFGEGSRLTVL.

The CDR3 region is CASRSGTVRYYGYTF. The DNA of the CDR3 is TGTGCCAGCAGATCCGGGACAGTACGATACTATGGCTACACCTTC. The V call is TRBV4-2, the J call TRBJ1-2; 7 bases align to TRBD1. The CDR3 has 15 residues. Germline V CDR1 and CDR2: LGHNA, YNFKEQ. Losses at the gene ends were 6 bases for V and 3 bases for J; bases not matched to a gene: 10.

The chain couples TRBV9 to TRBJ1-2, with a tentative D call TRBD1 (5 bases). This CDR3 has 14 residues. V lost 4 bases and J lost 2, with 12 bases in between. The V gene's germline CDR1 is SGDLS and CDR2 YYNGEE. The CDR3 coding sequence is TGTGCCAGCAGCCAGATGTCAGGGAACTATGGCTACACCTTC. Amino acid sequence: CASSQMSGNYGYTF.

The chain couples TRBV19 to TRBJ2-2, with TRBD2 matching 8 bases. V was pared by 5 bases and J by 4 bases, with 3 bases of the junction left unmatched. The CDR3 covers 14 residues. Germline loops: CDR1 LNHDA, CDR2 SQIVND (reference sequence). The CDR3 reads CASSPGGGTGELFF. The CDR3 DNA sequence: TGTGCCAGTAGTCCCGGGGGGGGCACCGGGGAGCTGTTTTTT.

V gene TRBV7-9 combines with J gene TRBJ2-5; 10 bases fit TRBD2. Germline V lookup: CDR1 SEHNR, CDR2 FQNEAQ (reference sequence). With 6 bases clipped from V and 5 bases from J, the junction kept 12 bases outside the gene matches. The CDR3 is made up of 16 amino acids. CDR3 residues: CASSYGLAAGGETQYF. For the CDR3, the DNA is TGTGCCAGCAGTTACGGACTAGCGGCCGGGGGGGAGACCCAGTACTTC.

This chain connects TRBV7-2 to TRBJ1-2; TRBD1 might be the D (5 bases). The CDR3 has 14 residues. Germline CDR1 reads SGHTA; CDR2 reads FQGNSA. Trimming pared 0 bases from V and 3 bases from J, leaving 8 bases between. Written as DNA, the CDR3 is TGTGCCAGCAGCTTAGCGCCAGGGTACTATGGCTACACCTTC. This codes for CASSLAPGYYGYTF.

The rearrangement uses TRBV9 and TRBJ2-3; 9 bases align to TRBD2. V gave up 2 bases and J gave up 0 bases; unmatched junction bases: 4. CDR3 size: 16 residues. Germline values: CDR1 SGDLS, CDR2 YYNGEE. The DNA for the CDR3 is TGTGCCAGCAGCGTTCTAGCGGGACAAAGCACAGATACGCAGTATTTT. It translates to CASSVLAGQSTDTQYF.

The chain has TRBV18 and TRBJ2-5, with 9 bases fitting TRBD1. The CDR3 has 16 amino acids. CDR1 KGHSH and CDR2 LQKENI come from the germline V gene. V gave up 3 bases and J gave up 5 bases; unmatched junction bases: 10. The CDR3 DNA reads TGTGCCAGCTCACCCCTCGGACAGGGGAGGGTTGAGACCCAGTACTTC. This gives the protein CASSPLGQGRVETQYF.

The genes are TRBV19 and TRBJ1-6; 7 bases fit TRBD1. Germline V gene sequence: CDR1 LNHDA, CDR2 SQIVND (reference sequence). The CDR3 loop spans 15 amino acids. V trimming: 10 bases; J trimming: 10 bases; junction bases outside the gene matches: 16. CDR3 residues: CATSVNDRVDSPLHF. Here the CDR3 DNA reads TGTGCCACCTCAGTAAACGACAGGGTGGACTCACCCCTCCACTTT.

The genes are TRBV19 and TRBJ1-6; 8 bases agree with TRBD1. Germline CDR1 is LNHDA and CDR2 is SQIVND (reference sequence). The ends lost 5 bases at V and 8 bases at J; junction bases unmatched: 5. The length of the CDR3 is 14 residues. The CDR3 spells CASSLDREHSPLHF. The CDR3 DNA is TGTGCCAGTAGTCTGGACAGGGAGCATTCACCCCTCCACTTT.

V gene TRBV23-1 combines with J gene TRBJ1-1; the D is unclear. Being an ORF, TRBV23-1 has a function that is uncertain. This CDR3 spans 17 amino acids. V lost 1 base and J lost 0, with 15 bases in between. The CDR3 DNA reads TGCGCCAGCAGTCAATTCCCGTTGAGGGTTCTGAACACTGAAGCTTTCTTT. Translating gives CASSQFPLRVLNTEAFF.

The chain carries TRBV6-5 and TRBJ2-5; D might be TRBD2 (6 bases). CDR1 and CDR2 (germline): MNHEY, SVGAGI. V lost 8 bases, J lost 4 bases, and 14 bases lay in between. The CDR3 length is 13 residues. Written as DNA, the CDR3 is TGTGCCAGCGCCCGGGGGAACCTAGAGACCCAGTACTTC. Translated: CASARGNLETQYF.

The genes are TRBV6-5 and TRBJ1-3; D is undetermined. V shed 4 bases and J shed 0 bases, with 10 bases lying between them. Per the germline V gene, CDR1 is MNHEY and CDR2 is SVGAGI. This CDR3 is 15 amino acids long. CDR3 protein: CASSWTGSSGNTIYF. CDR3 nucleotides: TGTGCCAGCAGTTGGACGGGGAGCTCTGGAAACACCATATATTTT.

This chain links TRBV9 with TRBJ2-1; 9 bases line up with TRBD2. V lost 5 bases, J lost 6 bases, and 15 bases stayed unmatched. This CDR3 contains 17 residues. CDR1 is SGDLS and CDR2 is YYNGEE in the germline V gene. This CDR3 is CASRGGSGRERGNEQFF. For the CDR3, the DNA is TGTGCCAGCAGGGGGGGTAGCGGGAGAGAGAGGGGCAATGAGCAGTTCTTC.